Below are 29 T cell receptor beta chains sequenced from a single sample in a study of T cell responses to AZD1222 COVID-19 vaccine. Here immunoSEQ multiplex PCR was the method, and the copy in TCRdb shows in-frame clones only, minus some. This table has more than 15,000 clones, approximately 80% appearing once. This sample comprised peripheral blood, obtained 28 days after the second AZD1222 dose. These receptor sequences come from an adult who received the AZD1222 COVID-19 vaccine.

The V and J genes are TRBV5-6 and TRBJ2-3, with TRBD2 matching over 11 bases. V lost 3 bases and J lost 1; bases outside the gene matches: 13. Germline V lookup: CDR1 SGHDT, CDR2 YYEEEE. CDR3 length: 19 amino acids. CDR3: CASSWATSGGGRGTDTQYF. The DNA of the CDR3 is TGTGCCAGCAGCTGGGCTACTAGCGGGGGAGGTAGGGGCACAGATACGCAGTATTTT.

This chain connects TRBV7-9 to TRBJ2-7; D could derive from TRBD1 or TRBD2 (5 bases each). The CDR3 has 14 residues. The V end lost 1 base, the J end lost 4 bases, and 11 bases lay between the germline ends. The germline CDR1 and CDR2 sequences are SEHNR and FQNEAQ (reference sequence). The CDR3, as DNA: TGTGCCAGCAGCTTAGGGGACGCACCGTACGAGCAGTACTTC. Its translation is CASSLGDAPYEQYF. The full variable domain, rest sourced from reference TRBV7-9 and TRBJ2-7, is DTGVSQNPRHKITKRGQNVTFRCDPISEHNRLYWYRQTLGQGPEFLTYFQNEAQLEKSRLLSDRFSAERPKGSFSTLEIQRTEQGDSAMYLCASSLGDAPYEQYFGPGTRLTVT.

This chain connects TRBV7-2 to TRBJ2-5, with 10 bases that match TRBD1. Germline values: CDR1 SGHTA, CDR2 FQGNSA. V trimming: 7 bases; J trimming: 4 bases; junction bases outside the gene matches: 3. This CDR3 spans 13 amino acids. The CDR3 DNA is TGTGCCAGCAAGACAGGGGGCCCAGAGACCCAGTACTTC. Translation: CASKTGGPETQYF.

V and J are TRBV28 and TRBJ2-2, with D possibly matching TRBD2 (5 bases). Deletions cut 8 bases from V and 2 bases from J, with 15 bases between. This CDR3 has 15 amino acids. CDR1 MDHEN and CDR2 SYDVKM come from the germline V gene. The CDR3 here is CASAWRQINTGELFF. In DNA, the CDR3 is TGTGCCAGCGCATGGAGGCAGATTAACACCGGGGAGCTGTTTTTT.

V gene TRBV29-1 combines with J gene TRBJ1-2, with D possibly matching TRBD1 (6 bases). Germline lookup yields CDR1 SQVTM and CDR2 ANQGSEA. This CDR3 spans 15 amino acids. The germline V and J ends were trimmed by 3 bases and 4 bases, with 18 bases remaining between them. The CDR3 DNA is TGCAGCGTTGAGGGGGGGGACACCAGATCCTATGGCTACACCTTC. Its protein is CSVEGGDTRSYGYTF.

Sample share makes this clone medium-sized. V usage is TRBV9 and J usage is TRBJ2-7; D might be TRBD1 (5 bases). The V and J ends lost 0 bases and 3 bases respectively, with 31 bases between them. There are 21 residues in the CDR3. Germline V gene lookup returns CDR1 SGDLS and CDR2 YYNGEE. The CDR3 sequence: CASSVAWQLGVSLHYYYEQYF. For the CDR3, the DNA is TGTGCCAGCAGCGTAGCTTGGCAGCTAGGGGTTTCCCTCCACTACTACTACGAGCAGTACTTC.

The rearrangement uses TRBV19 and TRBJ1-5; 7 positions match TRBD1. Germline V gene data show CDR1 as LNHDA and CDR2 as SQIVND (reference sequence). This CDR3 is 20 amino acids long. J gave up 0 bases and V 5 bases, and 19 bases lay outside the gene matches. This CDR3 reads CASSPAGLGGFGASNQPQHF. Written as DNA, the CDR3 is TGTGCCAGTAGTCCCGCTGGGTTAGGGGGCTTCGGAGCTAGCAATCAGCCCCAGCATTTT.

This CDR3 is CANPSLGQNYGYTF. CDR3 nucleotides: TGTGCCAATCCTAGTTTAGGACAGAACTATGGCTACACCTTC. The V call is TRBV25-1, the J call TRBJ1-2; D is possibly TRBD1 (6 bases). Germline V gene data show CDR1 as MGHDK and CDR2 as SYGVNS. The CDR3 totals 14 residues. V lost 10 bases to trimming and J lost 2 bases, with 17 bases between them.

This chain connects TRBV12-3 or TRBV12-4 to TRBJ1-1, with a weak D call TRBD1 (6 bases). This CDR3 comprises 13 residues. V dropped 6 bases and J dropped 5 bases, with 13 bases sitting between them. The CDR3 reads CASSSGGATEAFF. The CDR3 nucleotides are TGTGCCAGCAGCTCCGGGGGGGCTACTGAAGCTTTCTTT.

This chain links TRBV28 with TRBJ2-7; tentatively, D is TRBD2 (7 bases). The CDR3 covers 14 residues. CDR1 MDHEN and CDR2 SYDVKM come from the germline V gene. V lost 7 bases, J lost 3 bases, and 16 bases lay in between. The CDR3 reads CASIPRGGLYEQYF. The CDR3 DNA follows: TGTGCCAGCATCCCTAGGGGGGGGCTCTACGAGCAGTACTTC.

The gene calls are TRBV5-1 and TRBJ1-4; D unresolved. V lost 3 bases and J 6 bases, leaving 12 bases between the germline ends. The CDR3 sequence is 14 residues long. The germline gives CDR1 SGHRS, CDR2 YFSETQ. CDR3 protein: CASSSGRYDEKLFF. The CDR3 nucleotides are TGCGCCAGCAGCTCCGGCAGGTACGATGAAAAACTGTTTTTT.

Here the CDR3 DNA reads TGCAGCGTTCGGGGGAATCAGGACACCGGGGAGCTGTTTTTT. It is translated as CSVRGNQDTGELFF. This rearrangement joins TRBV29-1 to TRBJ2-2; D is possibly TRBD2 (6 bases). From germline, CDR1 is SQVTM and CDR2 ANQGSEA. V was cut by 5 bases and J by 3 bases, with 13 bases left in between. The CDR3 totals 14 residues.

This clone was recorded only once. The chain couples TRBV30 to TRBJ2-7; D is unclear. From germline, CDR1 is GTSNPN and CDR2 SVGIG (reference sequence). CDR3 size: 11 residues. V lost 4 bases and J 3 bases, leaving 7 bases between the germline ends. CDR3 loop: CAWTAGYEQYF. CDR3 DNA sequence: TGTGCCTGGACGGCTGGCTACGAGCAGTACTTC.

The count of this clone is one. The V and J genes are TRBV4-3 and TRBJ2-2; TRBD1 is a possible D gene (6 bases). CDR1 and CDR2 (germline): LGHNA, YSLEER. Trimming took off 4 bases at V and 0 bases at J, with 9 bases between the two ends. The CDR3 loop spans 15 amino acids. The CDR3 loop is CASSRGLTNTGELFF. CDR3 coding DNA: TGCGCCAGCAGCCGGGGGCTTACGAACACCGGGGAGCTGTTTTTT.

The CDR3 reads CASSEGTGGNQPQHF. Here the CDR3 DNA reads TGTGCCAGCAGTGAAGGAACAGGCGGCAATCAGCCCCAGCATTTT. The gene calls are TRBV6-4 and TRBJ1-5; a possible D gene is TRBD1 (5 bases). This CDR3 region has 15 residues. Germline CDR1 reads MRHNA; CDR2 reads SNTAGT. V dropped 3 bases and J dropped 2 bases, with 11 bases sitting between them.

This sequence joins TRBV3-1 (or the pseudogene TRBV3-2) and TRBJ2-1; tentative D call: TRBD1 (8 bases). Germline assignment: CDR1 LGHDT and CDR2 YNNKEL (reference sequence). The CDR3 length is 17 residues. Trimming pared 0 bases from V and 3 bases from J, leaving 15 bases between. CDR3: CASSQDSGGQVYNEQFF. The CDR3 region has the DNA TGTGCCAGCAGCCAAGATTCGGGGGGACAGGTCTACAATGAGCAGTTCTTC.

This clone was detected only a few times. The chain links TRBV30 to TRBJ1-2; unclear D gene. Trimming cost V 2 bases and J 8 bases, with 15 bases left between them. The CDR3 consists of 13 residues. Germline-derived CDR1 and CDR2 are GTSNPN and SVGIG (reference sequence). In DNA, the CDR3 is TGTGCCTGGAGTCCTCACCTGGACGTAGGCTACACCTTC. As protein: CAWSPHLDVGYTF.

The rearrangement uses TRBV3-1 (or the pseudogene TRBV3-2) and TRBJ1-5; 7 bases fit TRBD1. V lost 6 bases and J lost 2; bases outside the gene matches: 13. The germline V gene has CDR1 LGHDT and CDR2 YNNKEL (reference sequence). This CDR3 has 17 residues. The CDR3 here is CASRGGGKNPGNQPQHF. The CDR3 DNA follows: TGTGCCAGCAGGGGAGGGGGCAAGAACCCCGGCAATCAGCCCCAGCATTTT.

The chain joins TRBV6-2 or TRBV6-3 to TRBJ2-3; 10 bases are shared with TRBD2. The CDR3 loop spans 16 amino acids. Germline V CDR1 and CDR2: MNHEY, SVGEGT. The trim removed 4 bases at V and 8 bases at J, leaving 12 bases unmatched. CDR3 protein: CASSSGERGGPSTQYF. In nucleotides, the CDR3 is TGTGCCAGCAGTTCCGGGGAGCGGGGGGGCCCTAGTACGCAGTATTTT.

The CDR3 DNA sequence: TGTGCCTGTAAAAAGGAGATTTTTTATGGCTACACCTTC. The encoded protein is CACKKEIFYGYTF. The chain combines TRBV30 with TRBJ1-2, with D uncertain. Trimming cost V 6 bases and J 5 bases, with 16 bases left between them. Germline V gene sequence: CDR1 GTSNPN, CDR2 SVGIG (reference sequence). The CDR3 extends over 13 amino acids.

J is TRBJ2-1 and V is TRBV7-2; D remains ambiguous. The germline gives CDR1 SGHTA, CDR2 FQGNSA. V was pared by 1 base and J by 6 bases, with 10 bases between. The CDR3 runs 14 residues. CDR3 region: CASSLERISNEQFF. In DNA, the CDR3 is TGTGCCAGCAGCTTAGAACGCATATCCAATGAGCAGTTCTTC.

The chain employs TRBV6-2 or TRBV6-3 and TRBJ2-2; D uncertain. The CDR3 length is 13 residues. In germline, CDR1 is MNHEY, CDR2 SVGEGT. Trimming pared 5 bases from V and 5 bases from J, leaving 9 bases between. The DNA for the CDR3 is TGTGCCAGCAGTACCCGGCGGACCGGGGAGCTGTTTTTT. It encodes CASSTRRTGELFF.

The chain combines TRBV5-1 with TRBJ2-1, with D perhaps matching TRBD1 or TRBD2 (6 bases each). This CDR3 is 15 amino acids long. V lost 2 bases and J 2 bases, leaving 11 bases between the germline ends. In germline, CDR1 is SGHRS, CDR2 YFSETQ. The DNA of the CDR3 is TGCGCCAGCAGCTTAGAAGGGGGGACCTACAATGAGCAGTTCTTC. This sequence encodes CASSLEGGTYNEQFF.

This rearrangement joins TRBV9 to TRBJ1-1; possibly TRBD1 for D (5 bases). There are 13 residues in the CDR3. Germline lookup yields CDR1 SGDLS and CDR2 YYNGEE. V shed 4 bases and J shed 5 bases, with 12 bases lying between them. CDR3 sequence reads: CASSLGTATEAFF. The CDR3 bases are TGTGCCAGCAGCCTCGGGACGGCGACTGAAGCTTTCTTT.

A single count supports this clone. This chain links TRBV29-1 with TRBJ1-3; the D gene is possibly TRBD1 (5 bases). The CDR3 is 15 amino acids. Trimming removed 4 bases at V and 0 bases at J, with 13 bases between. Per germline, CDR1 SQVTM and CDR2 ANQGSEA. The CDR3 coding sequence is TGCAGCGTTGGCGGGGGGGACTCCTCTGGAAACACCATATATTTT. This sequence encodes CSVGGGDSSGNTIYF.

This clone was counted between two and nine times. The chain combines TRBV18 with TRBJ1-3; D possibly corresponds to TRBD1 (5 bases). Germline V gene lookup returns CDR1 KGHSH and CDR2 LQKENI. This CDR3 spans 15 amino acids. Trimming took 3 bases from V and 3 from J, leaving 12 bases between them. The CDR3 region is CASSPSGQGGNTIYF. The CDR3 bases are TGTGCCAGCTCACCGTCCGGTCAGGGTGGAAACACCATATATTTT.

Here the CDR3 reads CASSPRVTGEKLFF. CDR3 bases: TGTGCCAGCAGCCCCCGGGTCACGGGGGAAAAACTGTTTTTT. The chain combines TRBV7-2 with TRBJ1-4; D gene uncertain. This CDR3 is 14 amino acids long. Germline V gives CDR1 SGHTA, CDR2 FQGNSA. The V gene lost 5 bases and the J gene lost 8 bases, with 15 bases spanning the gap. Full variable domain (remainder filled in from reference TRBV7-2 and TRBJ1-4): GAGVSQSPSNKVTEKGKDVELRCDPISGHTALYWYRQSLGQGLEFLIYFQGNSAPDKSGLPSDRFSAERTGGSVSTLTIQRTQQEDSAVYLCASSPRVTGEKLFFGSGTQLSVL.

The J gene is TRBJ1-5, the V gene TRBV6-5; tentative D call: TRBD1 (6 bases). The V and J ends lost 2 bases and 3 bases respectively, with 11 bases between them. This CDR3 region has 15 residues. From germline, CDR1 is MNHEY and CDR2 SVGAGI. The CDR3 reads CASSYLAGDNQPQHF. The CDR3 DNA reads as TGTGCCAGCAGTTACCTAGCAGGGGACAATCAGCCCCAGCATTTT.

The rearrangement joins TRBV11-2 to TRBJ2-1, with a tentative D call TRBD2 (5 bases). Trimming shortened V by 5 bases and J by 5 bases, and 16 bases separated the two germline ends. Per the germline V gene, CDR1 is SGHAT and CDR2 is FQNNGV. The CDR3 length is 15 residues. The CDR3 DNA reads as TGTGCCAGCAGCCTTTCTAGCTCCCAAAACAATGAGCAGTTCTTC. Amino acid sequence: CASSLSSSQNNEQFF.